The rows below give T cell receptor beta chains drawn from one sample of a study of T-cell memory formation after mild COVID-19. One entry per CDR3 protein results from TCRdb running MiXCR on the 5' RACE reads. The sample lists roughly 340,000 distinct CDR3 sequences, 20% occurring once. Source material: PBMCs or a T cell subset sorted from them (not recorded which). The receptors come from a man aged 18-30 years who had mild COVID-19 (a few samples of this study predate the infection). Cell type and time point are not known. Each CDR3 is given with its conserved first and last residue. D genes are given only for firm matches. Clone size is shown for a subset of rows, as once, few, many or a class of expanded clone.

CDR3 protein	CDR3 DNA	V gene	J gene	D gene	clone size
CASSLAQGGRETQYF	TGTGCCAGCTCTCTTGCTCAGGGGGGCAGGGAGACCCAGTACTTC	TRBV6-2/TRBV6-3	TRBJ2-5	-	few
CASSWDGIIGELFF	TGTGCCAGCAGTTGGGACGGCATAATCGGGGAGCTGTTTTTT	TRBV12-3/TRBV12-4	TRBJ2-2	-	-
CASSPQGGSYNSPLHF	TGTGCCAGCAGCCCACAGGGAGGGTCCTATAATTCACCCCTCCACTTT	TRBV27	TRBJ1-6	-	few
CASSSRLLAGYGYTF	TGTGCCAGCAGTTCGCGGTTGTTAGCGGGCTATGGCTACACCTTC	TRBV12-3/TRBV12-4	TRBJ1-2	-	many
CASSFRWRLVNTGELFF	TGTGCCAGCAGCTTTAGATGGAGACTGGTGAACACCGGGGAGCTGTTTTTT	TRBV7-8	TRBJ2-2	-	-
CASSPISGGKNTEAFF	TGTGCCAGCAGCCCTATTTCAGGGGGGAAGAACACTGAAGCTTTCTTT	TRBV5-4	TRBJ1-1	TRBD1	-
CASSLFGSSYGYTF	TGTGCCAGCAGCTTATTCGGTTCGAGCTATGGCTACACCTTC	TRBV11-2	TRBJ1-2	-	few
CASSGQTSTDTQYF	TGTGCCAGCAGTGGGCAGACTAGCACAGATACGCAGTATTTT	TRBV2	TRBJ2-3	-	-
CASRRQAGITDTQYF	TGTGCCAGCAGGAGACAAGCGGGGATCACAGATACGCAGTATTTT	TRBV6-5	TRBJ2-3	TRBD2	-
CASKGSYNEQFF	TGTGCCAGCAAGGGTTCATACAATGAGCAGTTCTTC	TRBV12-3/TRBV12-4	TRBJ2-1	-	-
CASRPVPAATDTQYF	TGTGCCAGCAGGCCCGTTCCCGCAGCCACAGATACGCAGTATTTT	TRBV28	TRBJ2-3	-	-
CASSLAVQPHTGELFF	TGCGCCAGCAGCTTGGCCGTCCAGCCCCACACCGGGGAGCTGTTTTTT	TRBV5-1	TRBJ2-2	-	-
CASSLTGGQSDGELFF	TGTGCCAGCAGCCTAACAGGGGGGCAGTCAGACGGGGAGCTGTTTTTT	TRBV7-6	TRBJ2-2	TRBD1	few
CASSLNRGVQETQYF	TGCGCCAGCAGCTTGAACAGGGGGGTCCAAGAGACCCAGTACTTC	TRBV5-1	TRBJ2-5	TRBD1	few
CASSLGVDGTEAFF	TGTGCCAGCAGCTTAGGGGTGGACGGCACTGAAGCTTTCTTT	TRBV7-2	TRBJ1-1	-	few
CASSLGSSLDSWGQRSTYEQYF	TGCGCCAGCAGCTTGGGATCGTCACTAGATAGTTGGGGACAGCGGAGTACCTACGAGCAGTACTTC	TRBV5-1	TRBJ2-7	TRBD1	few
CASSLEVGGDQYF	TGTGCCAGCAGCTTAGAGGTTGGGGGCGACCAGTACTTC	TRBV7-2	TRBJ2-5	-	few
CASSQDEGSLGTGNQPQHF	TGCGCCAGCAGCCAAGATGAGGGCTCTTTGGGGACGGGCAATCAGCCCCAGCATTTT	TRBV4-1	TRBJ1-5	-	-
CASSPTGGNTGELFF	TGTGCCAGCAGCCCCACCGGGGGGAACACCGGGGAGCTGTTTTTT	TRBV7-2	TRBJ2-2	-	-
CASSLARQPSTDTQYF	TGTGCCAGCAGTTTAGCGAGACAGCCTAGCACAGATACGCAGTATTTT	TRBV12-3/TRBV12-4	TRBJ2-3	-	few
CASRTGETQYF	TGTGCCAGTAGGACCGGGGAGACCCAGTACTTC	TRBV19	TRBJ2-5	-	-
CASSLRRGADYEQYF	TGCGCCAGCAGCTTACGACGGGGGGCTGACTACGAGCAGTACTTC	TRBV4-3	TRBJ2-7	-	-
CASSYGISYEQYF	TGTGCCAGCAGTTACGGGATCTCCTACGAGCAGTACTTC	TRBV6-6	TRBJ2-7	-	few
CASSYSGTGEAFF	TGTGCCAGCAGTTACTCCGGCACGGGTGAAGCTTTCTTT	TRBV6-2/TRBV6-3	TRBJ1-1	-	-
CASSPRLAGNTGELFF	TGTGCCAGCAGCCCGCGACTAGCGGGGAACACCGGGGAGCTGTTTTTT	TRBV7-2	TRBJ2-2	TRBD2	-
CSAVRGAESYTF	TGCAGTGCTGTCAGGGGCGCGGAAAGCTACACCTTC	TRBV20-1	TRBJ1-2	-	-
CATSRDRAERNTEAFF	TGTGCCACCAGCAGAGATAGGGCTGAGAGGAACACTGAAGCTTTCTTT	TRBV15	TRBJ1-1	-	few
CASSQEWGRGNTIYF	TGCGCCAGCAGCCAAGAATGGGGGCGAGGAAACACCATATATTTT	TRBV4-3	TRBJ1-3	-	few
CASSVGYQPQHF	TGTGCCAGCAGTGTCGGCTATCAGCCCCAGCATTTT	TRBV27	TRBJ1-5	-	-
CASSVGTGRGEQFF	TGTGCCAGCAGCGTAGGGACAGGGAGAGGGGAGCAGTTCTTC	TRBV9	TRBJ2-1	TRBD1	few
CASSRTSRSGQGSLTIYF	TGTGCCAGCAGCCGGACCTCACGGTCGGGACAGGGTTCACTCACCATATATTTT	TRBV7-9	TRBJ1-3	TRBD1	-
CASSPWVANYGYTF	TGTGCCAGCAGCCCTTGGGTGGCTAACTATGGCTACACCTTC	TRBV12-3/TRBV12-4	TRBJ1-2	-	-
CASSLLGHMDTEAFF	TGCGCCAGCAGCCTACTTGGACACATGGATACTGAAGCTTTCTTT	TRBV5-1	TRBJ1-1	-	-
CASSPQLSLEEPLHF	TGTGCCAGCAGCCCGCAGCTGTCCCTCGAGGAACCCCTCCACTTT	TRBV4-2	TRBJ1-6	-	few
CSAKQGARVDTQYF	TGCAGTGCAAAACAGGGGGCGCGAGTAGATACGCAGTATTTT	TRBV20-1	TRBJ2-3	TRBD1	few
CASSQDLRGDNTGELFF	TGCGCCAGCAGCCAAGATCTCCGCGGGGACAACACCGGGGAGCTGTTTTTT	TRBV4-3	TRBJ2-2	-	-
CSVEYGGGDTQYF	TGCAGCGTTGAATACGGGGGAGGAGATACGCAGTATTTT	TRBV29-1	TRBJ2-3	-	-
CATSRDRQPQHF	TGTGCCACCAGCAGAGATCGACAACCCCAGCATTTT	TRBV15	TRBJ1-5	-	-
CASSQGGLAVSTDTQYF	TGCGCCAGCAGCCAGGGCGGACTAGCGGTTAGCACAGATACGCAGTATTTT	TRBV5-1	TRBJ2-3	TRBD2	few
CASSRDATNEKLFF	TGTGCCAGCAGTCGGGATGCAACTAATGAAAAACTGTTTTTT	TRBV12-3/TRBV12-4	TRBJ1-4	-	-
CASGLEGNSPLHF	TGTGCTAGTGGTTTGGAGGGGAATTCACCCCTCCACTTT	TRBV12-5	TRBJ1-6	-	few
CSVEDQNGRGWDTDTQYF	TGCAGCGTTGAAGATCAAAACGGTAGGGGTTGGGACACAGATACGCAGTATTTT	TRBV29-1	TRBJ2-3	-	-